The clone carrying this T cell receptor beta chain was counted many times. There are 12 residues in the CDR3. This sample is drawn from a study of blood T cell repertoires in COVID-19. As for the study in general: There were acute and convalescent COVID-19 samples, and they came from the United States, Italy and Spain. The cDNA or gDNA used as material had been derived from T cells, B-cell-depleted T cells, or PBMCs.

Original analysis: Estimation of nucleated cell counts relied on the amplification of reference gene primers. Method: immunoSEQ multiplex PCR; TCRdb's copy keeps in-frame clones and lacks some. V and J calls and clone size come straight from that table; D and trimming were deduced from the DNA. In the table there are about 330,000 clones, approximately 87% of which are singletons. The genes are TRBV12-3 or TRBV12-4 and TRBJ2-2; tentative D call: TRBD2 (6 bases). Sequenced: peripheral blood. The sequence was collected from a woman aged 45-65 years with active or convalescent COVID-19. In nucleotides, the CDR3 is TGTGCTGTGGGGGGAAGGACCGGGGAGCTGTTTTTT. Translation: CAVGGRTGELFF.